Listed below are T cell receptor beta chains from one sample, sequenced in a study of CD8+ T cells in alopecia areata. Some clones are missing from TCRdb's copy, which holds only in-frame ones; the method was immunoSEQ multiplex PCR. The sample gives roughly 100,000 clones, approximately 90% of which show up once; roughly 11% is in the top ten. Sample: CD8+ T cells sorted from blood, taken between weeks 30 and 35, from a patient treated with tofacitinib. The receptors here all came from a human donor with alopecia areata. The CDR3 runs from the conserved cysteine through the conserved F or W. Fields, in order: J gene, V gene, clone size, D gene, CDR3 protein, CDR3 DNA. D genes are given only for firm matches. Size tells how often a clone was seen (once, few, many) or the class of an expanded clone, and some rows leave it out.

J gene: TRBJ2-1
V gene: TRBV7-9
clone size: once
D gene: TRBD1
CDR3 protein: CASSPRFPSQGQQGNEQFF
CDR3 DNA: TGTGCCAGCAGCCCCCGTTTCCCCAGTCAGGGACAGCAAGGCAATGAGCAGTTCTTC

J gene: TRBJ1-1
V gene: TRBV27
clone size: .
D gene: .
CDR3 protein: CASRTGQNTEAFF
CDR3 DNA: TGTGCCAGCAGGACAGGTCAGAACACTGAAGCTTTCTTT

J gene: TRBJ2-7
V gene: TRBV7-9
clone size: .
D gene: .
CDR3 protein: CASSSGSGYEQYF
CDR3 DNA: TGTGCCAGCAGCTCCGGGAGCGGCTACGAGCAGTACTTC

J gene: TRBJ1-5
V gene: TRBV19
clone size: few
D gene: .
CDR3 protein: CASSETVDQPQHF
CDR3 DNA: TGTGCCAGTAGTGAGACAGTCGATCAGCCCCAGCATTTT

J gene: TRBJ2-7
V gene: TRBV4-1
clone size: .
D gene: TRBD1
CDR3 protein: CASSQVETWTGGAGEQYF
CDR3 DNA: TGCGCCAGCAGCCAAGTCGAAACTTGGACAGGGGGAGCGGGAGAGCAGTACTTC

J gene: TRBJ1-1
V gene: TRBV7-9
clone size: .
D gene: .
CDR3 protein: CASSSSYRDSSAAFF
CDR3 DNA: TGTGCCAGCAGCTCCTCATACCGGGACTCCTCAGCCGCTTTCTTT

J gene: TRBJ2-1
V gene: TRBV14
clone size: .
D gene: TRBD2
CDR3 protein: CASSPGLADEQFF
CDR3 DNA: TGTGCCAGCAGCCCGGGACTAGCCGATGAGCAGTTCTTC

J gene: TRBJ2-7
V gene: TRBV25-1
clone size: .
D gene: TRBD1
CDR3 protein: CASSRDRPYEQYF
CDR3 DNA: TGTGCCAGCAGTAGGGACAGGCCTTACGAGCAGTACTTC

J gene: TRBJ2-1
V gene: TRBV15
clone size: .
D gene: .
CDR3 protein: CATSLTEGEQFF
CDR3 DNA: TGTGCCACCAGCCTGACAGAAGGTGAGCAGTTCTTC

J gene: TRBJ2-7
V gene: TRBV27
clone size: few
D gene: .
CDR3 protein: CASSLGQSEYEQYF
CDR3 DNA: TGTGCCAGCAGTCTAGGACAGAGCGAATACGAGCAGTACTTC

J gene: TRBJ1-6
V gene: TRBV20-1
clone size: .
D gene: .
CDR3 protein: CSARGNTLHF
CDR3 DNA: TGCAGTGCTAGGGGAAACACCCTCCACTTT

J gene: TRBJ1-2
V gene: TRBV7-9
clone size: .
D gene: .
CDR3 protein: CASSLGQPTNYGYTF
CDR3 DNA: TGTGCCAGCAGCCTCGGACAGCCAACCAACTATGGCTACACCTTC

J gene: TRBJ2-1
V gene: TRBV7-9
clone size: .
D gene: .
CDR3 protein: CASSLGGLSRYNEQFF
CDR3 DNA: TGTGCCAGCAGCTTAGGGGGTTTAAGTCGTTACAATGAGCAGTTCTTC

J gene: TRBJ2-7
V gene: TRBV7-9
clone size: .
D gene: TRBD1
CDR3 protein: CASSLGDRLNSYEQYF
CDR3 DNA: TGTGCCAGCAGCCTTGGGGACAGACTGAACTCCTACGAGCAGTACTTC

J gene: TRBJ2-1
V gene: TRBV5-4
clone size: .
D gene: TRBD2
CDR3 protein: CASTRERGGRNEQFF
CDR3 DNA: TGTGCCAGCACCCGCGAGCGGGGGGGCCGAAATGAGCAGTTCTTC

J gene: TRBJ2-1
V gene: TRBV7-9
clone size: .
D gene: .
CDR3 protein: CASSLGPTGPHNEQFF
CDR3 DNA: TGTGCCAGCAGCTTAGGCCCTACGGGACCCCACAATGAGCAGTTCTTC

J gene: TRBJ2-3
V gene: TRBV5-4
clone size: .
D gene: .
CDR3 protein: CASSAPGITDTQYF
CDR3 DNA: TGTGCCAGCAGTGCGCCCGGGATCACAGATACGCAGTATTTT

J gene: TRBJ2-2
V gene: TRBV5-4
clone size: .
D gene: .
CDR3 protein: CASSPSTGELFF
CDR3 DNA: TGTGCCAGCAGCCCATCCACCGGGGAGCTGTTTTTT

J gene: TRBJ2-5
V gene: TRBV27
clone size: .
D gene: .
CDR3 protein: CASSTGILTETQYF
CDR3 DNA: TGTGCCAGCAGTACAGGGATTTTAACAGAGACCCAGTACTTC

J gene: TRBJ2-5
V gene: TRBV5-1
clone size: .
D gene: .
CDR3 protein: CASSLDQGRQETQYF
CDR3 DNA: TGCGCCAGCAGCTTGGACCAGGGACGACAAGAGACCCAGTACTTC

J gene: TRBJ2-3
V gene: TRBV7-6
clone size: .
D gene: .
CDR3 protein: CASSLLSNPPRTDTQYF
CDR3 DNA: TGTGCCAGCAGCTTACTTTCAAACCCTCCTCGGACAGATACGCAGTATTTT

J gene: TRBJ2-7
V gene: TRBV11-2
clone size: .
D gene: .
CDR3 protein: CASSLRLADYEQYF
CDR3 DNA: TGTGCCAGCAGCTTGCGACTGGCCGACTACGAGCAGTACTTC

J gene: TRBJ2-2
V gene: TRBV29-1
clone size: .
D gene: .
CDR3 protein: CSVYYSGTATLNTGELFF
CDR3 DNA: TGCAGCGTTTACTACTCCGGGACGGCGACCTTGAACACCGGGGAGCTGTTTTTT

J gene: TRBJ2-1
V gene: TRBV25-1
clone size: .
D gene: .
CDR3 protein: CASSEFDSYNEQFF
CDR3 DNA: TGTGCCAGCAGTGAATTTGACAGCTACAATGAGCAGTTCTTC

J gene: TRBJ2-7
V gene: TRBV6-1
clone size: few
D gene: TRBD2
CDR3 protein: CASSPSGTRVDEQYF
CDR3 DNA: TGTGCCAGCAGTCCATCCGGGACTAGAGTCGACGAGCAGTACTTC

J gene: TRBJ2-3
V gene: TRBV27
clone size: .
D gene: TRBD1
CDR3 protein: CASRIGTGGPTDTQYF
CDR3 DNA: TGTGCCAGCAGGATTGGGACAGGGGGGCCCACAGATACGCAGTATTTT

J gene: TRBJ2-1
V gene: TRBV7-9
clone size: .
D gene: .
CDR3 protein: CASSGPASDEQFF
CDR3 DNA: TGTGCCAGCAGCGGACCCGCTAGCGATGAGCAGTTCTTC

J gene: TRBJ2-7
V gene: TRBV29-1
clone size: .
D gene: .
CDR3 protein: CSVEEPGSSYEQYF
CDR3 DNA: TGCAGCGTTGAAGAGCCCGGGAGCTCCTACGAGCAGTACTTC

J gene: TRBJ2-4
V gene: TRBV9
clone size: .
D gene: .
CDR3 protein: CASSVDRAKNIQYF
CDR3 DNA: TGTGCCAGCAGCGTAGACAGAGCCAAAAACATTCAGTACTTC

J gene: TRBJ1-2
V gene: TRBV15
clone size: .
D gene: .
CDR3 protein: CATSSGVDYGYTF
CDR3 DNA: TGTGCCACCAGCTCAGGGGTGGACTATGGCTACACCTTC

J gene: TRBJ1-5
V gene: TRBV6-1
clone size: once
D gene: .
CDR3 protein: CASRADSYSNQPQHF
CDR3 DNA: TGTGCCAGCAGGGCGGACAGCTATAGCAATCAGCCCCAGCATTTT

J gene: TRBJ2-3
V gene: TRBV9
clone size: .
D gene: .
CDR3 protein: CASSVAGRGSTDTQYF
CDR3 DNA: TGTGCCAGCAGCGTCGCCGGGCGCGGGAGCACAGATACGCAGTATTTT

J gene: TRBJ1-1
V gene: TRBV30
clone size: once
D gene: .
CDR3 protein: CAWSGLFTEAFF
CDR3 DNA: TGTGCCTGGAGTGGACTGTTCACTGAAGCTTTCTTT

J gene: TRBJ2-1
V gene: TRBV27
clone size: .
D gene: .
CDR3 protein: CASSLTLANEQFF
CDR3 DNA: TGTGCCAGCAGTTTAACCCTCGCTAATGAGCAGTTCTTC

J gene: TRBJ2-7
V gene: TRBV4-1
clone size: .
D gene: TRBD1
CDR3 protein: CASSQGQDYEQYF
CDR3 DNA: TGCGCCAGCAGCCAGGGACAGGACTACGAGCAGTACTTC

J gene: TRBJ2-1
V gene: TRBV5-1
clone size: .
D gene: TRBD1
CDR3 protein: CASSPGQGANEQFF
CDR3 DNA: TGCGCCAGCAGCCCGGGACAGGGGGCCAATGAGCAGTTCTTC

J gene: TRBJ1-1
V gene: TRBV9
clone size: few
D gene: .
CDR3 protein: CASSVGTENTEAFF
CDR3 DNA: TGTGCCAGCAGCGTAGGTACGGAGAACACTGAAGCTTTCTTT

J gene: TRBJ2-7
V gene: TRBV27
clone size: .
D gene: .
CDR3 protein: CASTNLKDSSYEQYF
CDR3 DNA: TGTGCCAGCACCAACCTCAAGGACAGCTCCTACGAGCAGTACTTC

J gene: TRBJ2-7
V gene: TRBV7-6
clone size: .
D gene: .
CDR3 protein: CASSLGSGGSYEQYF
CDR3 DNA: TGTGCCAGCAGCTTAGGGTCTGGGGGCTCCTACGAGCAGTACTTC

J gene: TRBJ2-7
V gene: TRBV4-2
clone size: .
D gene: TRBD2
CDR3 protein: CASSQRGGAYEQYF
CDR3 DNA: TGTGCCAGCAGCCAACGCGGGGGGGCCTACGAGCAGTACTTC

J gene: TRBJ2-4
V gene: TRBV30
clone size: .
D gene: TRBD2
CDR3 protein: CAWSATPRGKNIQYF
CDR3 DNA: TGTGCCTGGAGTGCCACCCCGCGGGGGAAAAACATTCAGTACTTC

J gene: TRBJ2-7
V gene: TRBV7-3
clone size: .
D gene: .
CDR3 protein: CASSLLGVGEQYF
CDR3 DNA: TGTGCCAGCAGCCTCCTTGGGGTCGGCGAGCAGTACTTC

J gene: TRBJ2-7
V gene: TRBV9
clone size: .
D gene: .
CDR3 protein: CASSVEQTSSYEQYF
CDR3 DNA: TGTGCCAGCAGCGTAGAACAGACCAGCTCCTACGAGCAGTACTTC

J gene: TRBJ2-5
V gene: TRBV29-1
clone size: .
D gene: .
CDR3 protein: CSVSSGGWEQETQYF
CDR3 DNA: TGCAGCGTTAGCTCTGGGGGTTGGGAACAAGAGACCCAGTACTTC

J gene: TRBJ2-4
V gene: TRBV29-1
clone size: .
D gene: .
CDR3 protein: CSVVSPVLAKNIQYF
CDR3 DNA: TGCAGCGTAGTCTCGCCAGTCTTAGCCAAAAACATTCAGTACTTC

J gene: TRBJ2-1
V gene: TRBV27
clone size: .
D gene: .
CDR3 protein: CASSLSKYNEQFF
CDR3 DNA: TGTGCCAGCAGTTTAAGCAAATACAATGAGCAGTTCTTC

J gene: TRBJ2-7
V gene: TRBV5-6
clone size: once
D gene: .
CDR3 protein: CASRRQVTTYEQYF
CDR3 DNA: TGTGCCAGCAGGCGACAGGTAACCACCTACGAGCAGTACTTC

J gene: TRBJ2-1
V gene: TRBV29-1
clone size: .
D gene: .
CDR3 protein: CSVGGYGEQFF
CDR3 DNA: TGCAGCGTTGGTGGGTATGGTGAGCAGTTCTTC

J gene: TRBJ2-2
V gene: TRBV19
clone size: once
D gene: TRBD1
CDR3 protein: CASSRTGASNTGELFF
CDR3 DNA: TGTGCCAGTAGTAGGACAGGGGCCTCGAACACCGGGGAGCTGTTTTTT

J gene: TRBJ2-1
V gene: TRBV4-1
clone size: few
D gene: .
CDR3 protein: CASSQESVSSYNEQFF
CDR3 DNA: TGCGCCAGCAGCCAAGAATCGGTGAGCTCCTACAATGAGCAGTTCTTC

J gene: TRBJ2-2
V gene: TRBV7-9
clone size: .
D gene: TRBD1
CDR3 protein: CASSPRDRATTGELFF
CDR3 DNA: TGTGCCAGCAGCCCGAGGGACAGGGCCACCACCGGGGAGCTGTTTTTT

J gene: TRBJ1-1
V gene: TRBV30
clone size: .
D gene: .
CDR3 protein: CAWSVGGVTEAFF
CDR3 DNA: TGTGCCTGGAGTGTTGGGGGCGTCACTGAAGCTTTCTTT

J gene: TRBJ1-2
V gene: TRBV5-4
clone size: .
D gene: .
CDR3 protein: CASSFGSVGSGYTF
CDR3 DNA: TGTGCCAGCAGCTTTGGCTCCGTTGGCAGTGGCTACACCTTC

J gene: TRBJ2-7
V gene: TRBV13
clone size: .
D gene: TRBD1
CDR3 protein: CASSLEGGRYEQYF
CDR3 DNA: TGTGCCAGCAGCTTAGAAGGGGGCCGGTACGAGCAGTACTTC

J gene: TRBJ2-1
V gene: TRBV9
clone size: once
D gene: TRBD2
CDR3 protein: CASSHSGSYNEQFF
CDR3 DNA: TGTGCCAGCAGCCATAGCGGGAGCTACAATGAGCAGTTCTTC